A few counts support the clone carrying this T cell receptor beta chain. A J-beta primer mix and a sample-barcoded 5' primer were used in a second PCR of about 7 to 12 cycles. TCRdb reprocessed the 5' RACE reads with MiXCR, giving one entry per CDR3 protein. The table lists about 1.8 million distinct CDR3 sequences, 49% of them singletons. The entry originates in a study of blood T cells in healthy people across ages. V lost 2 bases and J lost 5; bases outside the gene matches: 11. The CDR3 is made up of 18 amino acids. Germline V gene sequence: CDR1 SGHVS, CDR2 FQNEAQ. This chain joins TRBV7-8 and TRBJ2-1; 11 nucleotides match TRBD2. The sample was blood. The sequence derives from a woman aged 40 to 50 in good health. CDR3 sequence reads: CASSLLGGTSGRNNEQFF. The DNA for the CDR3 is TGTGCCAGCAGCTTATTGGGGGGGACTAGCGGTAGAAACAATGAGCAGTTCTTC.